This T cell receptor (beta chain) originates from a study of blood T cell repertoires in COVID-19. On the study more broadly: PBMCs, B-cell-depleted T cells, or T cells provided the cDNA or gDNA that made up the material.

Per the authors' pipeline: Estimation of nucleated cell counts relied on the amplification of reference gene primers. The assay was immunoSEQ multiplex PCR, and TCRdb's table has in-frame clones only and misses some. The DNA gave D and trimming, while V, J and clone size come from that table. The sample carries hundreds of thousands of clones, around 89% recorded once. Participants' own reports of clinical history determined their cohort assignment. The clonotype originates from a man between 35 and 55 years old who had recovered from COVID-19. Sequencing was done on a sample of PBMCs or T cells enriched from blood (not recorded which).

CDR3 nucleotides: TGTGCCAGCATTCTTCAAAGGGGGAAAGCTTTCTTT. It translates to CASILQRGKAFF. The chain carries TRBV6-9 and TRBJ1-1; weak D call: TRBD1 (6 bases). The germline V and J ends were trimmed by 7 bases and 9 bases, with 15 bases remaining between them. Looked up from germline, CDR1 is MNHGY and CDR2 is SVAAGI. The CDR3 is 12 amino acids.